Reported below is one T cell receptor beta chain. Its specificity is unknown. PCR used 60 Vbeta primers and 13 Jbeta primers. Here immunoSEQ multiplex PCR was the method, and the copy in TCRdb shows in-frame clones only, minus some. The sample has roughly 120,000 clones, approximately 81% seen once; the top ten hold approximately 4%. These data come from a study of cytomegalovirus exposure and HLA in healthy donors. Points from the study as a whole: Another analysis was done later, and it associated roughly 15,000 TCR beta sequences with HLA alleles at 0.05 false discovery rate. CMV serostatus was the sole immune exposure data available.

After removal of 4 bases from V and 6 bases from J, the junction contained 10 bases not matched to a gene. The germline V gene encodes CDR1 MNHNS and CDR2 SASEGT. The CDR3 totals 15 residues. Sequenced material: PBMCs. The chain joins TRBV6-1 to TRBJ2-7; TRBD2 agrees at 9 bases. The sequence was obtained from a man younger than 45 in good health and CMV-seropositive. The CDR3 loop is CASSAQGAGGGEQYF. The CDR3 DNA reads as TGTGCCAGCAGTGCTCAGGGAGCGGGAGGAGGCGAGCAGTACTTC.